This T cell receptor beta chain was documented in a study of regulatory T cells in long-lasting Graves disease. According to the study, TCR beta libraries were built with iRepertoire HTBI primers and CDR3-region Arm-PCR. Each CDR3 protein is one row after TCRdb ran MiXCR on the multiplex PCR reads. The sample has hundreds of thousands of distinct CDR3 sequences, around 16% seen once. This clonotype turned up a few times. The V end was cut by 1 base, the J end by 1 base, with 17 bases between. Germline lookup yields CDR1 GTSNPN and CDR2 SVGIG (reference sequence). The CDR3 sequence is 16 residues long. Time point noted: newly diagnosed GD, antithyroid drugs for less than 3 months. Researchers made the TCR library from RNA that was extracted from PBMCs. In addition, the sample was reused for a study of T cells in Graves' hyperthyroidism and ophthalmopathy. As that report states: The blood repertoire included most of the expanded thyroid clonotypes above 0.001.

The genes are TRBV30 and TRBJ2-7, with a tentative D call TRBD2 (6 bases). Specimen: peripheral blood mononuclear cells (PBMCs), collected at new diagnosis, from a patient treated with antithyroid drugs. This clonotype was sampled from a man between 18 and 35 years old with Graves disease. The CDR3 reads CAWSGLGGKSSYEQYF. The CDR3 DNA follows: TGTGCCTGGAGTGGCTTAGGAGGGAAAAGTTCCTACGAGCAGTACTTC.